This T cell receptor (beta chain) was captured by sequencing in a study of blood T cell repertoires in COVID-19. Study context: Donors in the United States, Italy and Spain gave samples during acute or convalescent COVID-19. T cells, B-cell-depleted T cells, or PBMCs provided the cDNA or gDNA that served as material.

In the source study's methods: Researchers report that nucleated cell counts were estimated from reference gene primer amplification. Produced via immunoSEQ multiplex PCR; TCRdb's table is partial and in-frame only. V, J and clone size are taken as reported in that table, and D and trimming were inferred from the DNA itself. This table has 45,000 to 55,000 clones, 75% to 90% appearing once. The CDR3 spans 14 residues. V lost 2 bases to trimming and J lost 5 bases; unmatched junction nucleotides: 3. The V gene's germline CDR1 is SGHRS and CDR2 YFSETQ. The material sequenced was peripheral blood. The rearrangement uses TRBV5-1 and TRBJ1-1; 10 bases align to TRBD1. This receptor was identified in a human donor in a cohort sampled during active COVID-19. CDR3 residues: CASSFGQGGTEAFF. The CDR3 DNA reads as TGCGCCAGCAGCTTCGGACAGGGGGGGACTGAAGCTTTCTTT. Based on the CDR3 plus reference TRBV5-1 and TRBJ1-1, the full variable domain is KAGVTQTPRYLIKTRGQQVTLSCSPISGHRSVSWYQQTPGQGLQFLFEYFSETQRNKGNFPGRFSGRQFSNSRSEMNVSTLELGDSALYLCASSFGQGGTEAFFGQGTRLTVV.